These T cell receptor beta chains were read from a single sample in a study of PD-L1 blockade in urothelial cancer. The table came from immunoSEQ multiplex PCR; TCRdb's copy has only in-frame clones and leaves some out. The sample has 100,000 to 150,000 clones; around 84% are singletons. Here the sequenced sample was PBMCs, taken around atezolizumab (anti-PD-L1) treatment. These receptors were collected from a man aged 45 to 65 with urothelial cancer. CDR3s include the opening cysteine and the closing phenylalanine or tryptophan. The D gene is left open where the match is weak. Size is stated for part of the rows, as once, few or many counts, or as a class when the clone is expanded.

DNA: TGTGCCAGCAGCTTAACGGGACAGGGCGGTCAAGCTTTCTTT; CDR3: CASSLTGQGGQAFF; J: TRBJ1-1; V: TRBV7-3; D: TRBD1; size: NA
DNA: TGTGCCAGCAGGTCATTAGGGGAGAACACTGAAGCTTTCTTT; CDR3: CASRSLGENTEAFF; J: TRBJ1-1; V: TRBV2; D: NA; size: NA
DNA: TGTGCCAGCAGATCGCGCGGAGAGGAGCATTTT; CDR3: CASRSRGEEHF; J: TRBJ1-5; V: TRBV28; D: NA; size: NA
DNA: TGCGCCAGCAGCCACTTAGCGGGAGAAAATACCTACGAGCAGTACTTC; CDR3: CASSHLAGENTYEQYF; J: TRBJ2-7; V: TRBV4-1; D: TRBD2; size: NA
DNA: TGCGCCAGCAGCCAAGATAAGTTTACGCGCCCCGGGGAGCTGTTTTTT; CDR3: CASSQDKFTRPGELFF; J: TRBJ2-2; V: TRBV4-1; D: NA; size: NA
DNA: TGTGCCAGCAGCAACAGGGGTCGCGAAAAACTGTTTTTT; CDR3: CASSNRGREKLFF; J: TRBJ1-4; V: TRBV5-6; D: TRBD1; size: NA
DNA: TGCAGTGCTAGTCGGGGTGGCTACACCTTC; CDR3: CSASRGGYTF; J: TRBJ1-2; V: TRBV20-1; D: NA; size: NA
DNA: TGCGCCAGCAGCCAAGAGTTGAATCAGGGTGAGCAGTTCTTC; CDR3: CASSQELNQGEQFF; J: TRBJ2-1; V: TRBV4-1; D: NA; size: once
DNA: TGTGCCAGCAGTTTTCGGCTGGGAGGAACGAACACCGGGGAGCTGTTTTTT; CDR3: CASSFRLGGTNTGELFF; J: TRBJ2-2; V: TRBV2; D: NA; size: NA
DNA: TGCGCCAGCAGAGAAAGCGGGACTAGCACAGATACGCAGTATTTT; CDR3: CASRESGTSTDTQYF; J: TRBJ2-3; V: TRBV5-1; D: TRBD2; size: NA
DNA: TGTGCCAGCAGTGGACGGAGTTCCTCTGGAAACACCATATATTTT; CDR3: CASSGRSSSGNTIYF; J: TRBJ1-3; V: TRBV2; D: NA; size: few
DNA: TGTGCTAGTGGTTGGGGCCAAGGGACTAGCGGGAGGTCCTACAATGAGCAGTTCTTC; CDR3: CASGWGQGTSGRSYNEQFF; J: TRBJ2-1; V: TRBV12-5; D: TRBD2; size: NA
DNA: TGCAGCGCTAAGGACAGGCTCTCGTACGAGCAGTACTTC; CDR3: CSAKDRLSYEQYF; J: TRBJ2-7; V: TRBV29-1; D: TRBD1; size: NA
DNA: TGTGCCAGCAACCTTGGACAGGGGGCCCACGAGCAGTACTTC; CDR3: CASNLGQGAHEQYF; J: TRBJ2-7; V: TRBV2; D: TRBD1; size: NA
DNA: TGTGCCTCCCGGGACAGGGGAGTCGAGCAGTACTTC; CDR3: CASRDRGVEQYF; J: TRBJ2-7; V: TRBV30; D: TRBD1; size: many
DNA: TGTGCCAGCAGCTTCGGGGGTAGCAATTCACCCCTCCACTTT; CDR3: CASSFGGSNSPLHF; J: TRBJ1-6; V: TRBV11-2; D: NA; size: NA
DNA: TGTGCCAGCATGGGGGCTAGCAATAGGGGTCGTAATGAGCAGTTCTTC; CDR3: CASMGASNRGRNEQFF; J: TRBJ2-1; V: TRBV28; D: NA; size: NA